The 6 T cell receptor beta chains in this list originate from one sample, sequenced in a study of PD-L1 blockade in urothelial cancer. Time point meaning: pretreatment peripheral blood. Method: immunoSEQ multiplex PCR; TCRdb's copy keeps in-frame clones and lacks some. The sample lists about 72,000 clones; 90% were seen once. The sequencing here drew on PBMCs, taken around atezolizumab (anti-PD-L1) treatment. The receptors originated from a man aged 70-80 years with urothelial cancer.

This clone has a handful of counts. The chain couples TRBV5-4 to TRBJ2-2; D gene uncertain. The CDR3 runs 15 residues. V was cut by 5 bases and J by 2 bases, with 13 bases left in between. Germline CDR1 reads SGHNT; CDR2 reads YYREEE (reference sequence). CDR3 bases: TGTGCCAGCAGTTCACCTGGGCTCAACACCGGGGAGCTGTTTTTT. Translating gives CASSSPGLNTGELFF.

CDR3 DNA sequence: TGCAGCGCCCAGCCAGGGAACTATGGCTACACCTTC. This translates into CSAQPGNYGYTF. This chain uses TRBV29-1 with TRBJ1-2; a weak D match, TRBD1 (5 bases). Germline CDR1 is SQVTM and CDR2 is ANQGSEA. This CDR3 comprises 12 residues. V lost 7 bases and J 2 bases, leaving 11 bases between the germline ends.

The V and J genes are TRBV28 and TRBJ2-3; D unresolved. V was pared by 1 base and J by 9 bases, with 5 bases between. CDR3 length equals 11 residues. Germline lookup yields CDR1 MDHEN and CDR2 SYDVKM. The CDR3 region is CASSLSRTQYF. In nucleotides, the CDR3 is TGTGCCAGCAGTTTATCCAGAACGCAGTATTTT.

The chain is built from TRBV5-1 and TRBJ1-4; perhaps TRBD1 as D (6 bases). The CDR3 loop spans 13 amino acids. Germline CDR1 is SGHRS and CDR2 is YFSETQ. The V end lost 4 bases, the J end lost 7 bases, and 11 bases lay between the germline ends. The CDR3 protein is CASSQGRGEKLFF. CDR3 in DNA: TGCGCCAGCAGCCAGGGGAGGGGTGAAAAACTGTTTTTT.

The chain combines TRBV28 with TRBJ2-3; 8 nucleotides agree with TRBD2. The germline gives CDR1 MDHEN, CDR2 SYDVKM. CDR3 length: 13 residues. After removal of 7 bases from V and 0 bases from J, the junction contained 0 bases not matched to a gene. CDR3 protein: CASTGGSTDTQYF. For the CDR3, the DNA is TGTGCCAGCACGGGGGGGAGCACAGATACGCAGTATTTT.

The chain combines TRBV7-8 with TRBJ2-1; the match to TRBD2 covers 7 bases. The V segment lost 2 bases and the J segment 1 base; nucleotides outside the gene matches: 2. The CDR3 totals 15 residues. CDR1 and CDR2 from the germline V gene are SGHVS and FQNEAQ. DNA of the CDR3: TGTGCCAGCAGCTTAACGGGAGGTTCCTACAATGAGCAGTTCTTC. Residues: CASSLTGGSYNEQFF.